This note documents a single TCR beta chain sequence. This entry is derived from a study of shared clonotypes between healthy human individuals. Only in-frame clones appear in the TCRdb table, and some are missing; sequencing was by immunoSEQ multiplex PCR. The profile shows fewer than 200,000 clones, roughly 91% of them singletons. Specimen: naive CD4+ T cells sorted from blood. Subset specified: CD45RA+ positively selected. The TCR sequence derives from a woman in her twenties or thirties in good health.

Here the CDR3 reads CASSLGLWAETQYF. In DNA form, the CDR3 reads TGTGCCAGCAGCCTAGGTCTCTGGGCGGAGACCCAGTACTTC. The chain couples TRBV7-2 to TRBJ2-5; D unclear. The CDR3 is 14 amino acids. V lost 5 bases, J lost 5 bases, and 15 bases lay in between. Germline V lookup: CDR1 SGHTA, CDR2 FQGNSA.